This TCR beta chain emerged from a study of blood T cells in healthy people across ages. PCR was performed a second time for about 6 to 11 cycles using a sample-barcoded 5' primer and a J-beta primer mix. A single record per CDR3 protein comes from TCRdb applying MiXCR to the 5' RACE reads. The sample includes 1.5 million to 2 million distinct CDR3 sequences, roughly 49% of them seen just once. In this sample, this clonotype turned up many times. Germline V gene data show CDR1 as SEHNR and CDR2 as FQNEAQ (reference sequence). Trimming shortened V by 1 base and J by 0 bases, and 6 bases separated the two germline ends. The CDR3 covers 14 residues.

The clonotype was recovered from a woman aged 40 to 49 in good health. Sequencing was done on a sample of blood. The V call is TRBV7-9, the J call TRBJ2-5; D gene unclear. DNA of the CDR3: TGTGCCAGCAGCTTAGGAAGCTACCAAGAGACCCAGTACTTC. Its translation is CASSLGSYQETQYF.